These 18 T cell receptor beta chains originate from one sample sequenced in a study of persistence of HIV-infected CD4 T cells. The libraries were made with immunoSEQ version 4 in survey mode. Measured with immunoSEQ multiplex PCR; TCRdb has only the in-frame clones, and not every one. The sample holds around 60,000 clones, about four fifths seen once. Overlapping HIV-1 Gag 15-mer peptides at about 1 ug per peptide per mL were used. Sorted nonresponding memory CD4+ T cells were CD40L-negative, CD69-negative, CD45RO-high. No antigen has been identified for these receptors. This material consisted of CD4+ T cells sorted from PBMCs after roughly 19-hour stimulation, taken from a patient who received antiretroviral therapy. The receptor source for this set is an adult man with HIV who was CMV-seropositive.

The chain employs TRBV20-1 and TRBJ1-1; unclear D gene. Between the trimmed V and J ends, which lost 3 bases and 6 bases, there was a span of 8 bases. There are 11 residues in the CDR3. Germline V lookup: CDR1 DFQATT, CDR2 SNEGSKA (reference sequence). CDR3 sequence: CSASLKAEAFF. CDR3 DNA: TGCAGTGCTAGTTTGAAGGCTGAAGCTTTCTTT.

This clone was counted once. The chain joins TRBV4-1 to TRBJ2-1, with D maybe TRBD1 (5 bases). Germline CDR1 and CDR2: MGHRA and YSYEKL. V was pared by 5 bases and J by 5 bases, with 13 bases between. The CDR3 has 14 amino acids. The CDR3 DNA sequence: TGCGCCAGCAGCAGGCCCTGGGGCCACAATGAGCAGTTCTTC. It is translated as CASSRPWGHNEQFF.

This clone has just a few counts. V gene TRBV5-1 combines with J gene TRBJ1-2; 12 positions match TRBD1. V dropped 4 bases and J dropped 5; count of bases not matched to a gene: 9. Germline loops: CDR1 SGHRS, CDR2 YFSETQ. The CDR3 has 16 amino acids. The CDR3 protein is CASSGGTGGGEYGYTF. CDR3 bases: TGCGCCAGCAGCGGCGGGACAGGGGGCGGTGAATATGGCTACACCTTC.

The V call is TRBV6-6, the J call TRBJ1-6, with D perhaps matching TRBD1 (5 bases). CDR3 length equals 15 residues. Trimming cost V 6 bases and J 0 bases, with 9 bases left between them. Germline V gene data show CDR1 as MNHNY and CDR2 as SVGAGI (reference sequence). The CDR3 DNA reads TGTGCCAGCAGGATCGACAGCTCCTATAATTCACCCCTCCACTTT. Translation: CASRIDSSYNSPLHF.

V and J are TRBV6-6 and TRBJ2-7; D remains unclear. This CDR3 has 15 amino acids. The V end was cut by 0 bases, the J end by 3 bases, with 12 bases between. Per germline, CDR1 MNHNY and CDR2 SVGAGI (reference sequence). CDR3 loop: CASSYSTVDFYEQYF. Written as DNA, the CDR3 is TGTGCCAGCAGTTACTCGACGGTCGATTTCTACGAGCAGTACTTC.

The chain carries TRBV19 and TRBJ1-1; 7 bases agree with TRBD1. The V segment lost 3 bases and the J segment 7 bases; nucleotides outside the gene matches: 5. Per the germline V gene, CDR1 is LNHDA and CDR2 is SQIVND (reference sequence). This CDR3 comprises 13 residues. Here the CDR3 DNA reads TGTGCCAGTAGTATGAATCAGGGGGGTGAAGCTTTCTTT. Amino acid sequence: CASSMNQGGEAFF.

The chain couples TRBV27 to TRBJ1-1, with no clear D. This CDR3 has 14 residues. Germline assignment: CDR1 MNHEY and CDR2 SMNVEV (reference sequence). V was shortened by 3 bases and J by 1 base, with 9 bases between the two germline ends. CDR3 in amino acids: CASSLSRQNTEAFF. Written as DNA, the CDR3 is TGTGCCAGCAGTTTGAGTAGGCAGAACACTGAAGCTTTCTTT.

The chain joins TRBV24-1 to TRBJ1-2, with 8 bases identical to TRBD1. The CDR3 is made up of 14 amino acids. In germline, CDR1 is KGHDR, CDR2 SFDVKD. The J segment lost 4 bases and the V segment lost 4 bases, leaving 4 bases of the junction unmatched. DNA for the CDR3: TGTGCCACCAGTGAGTCGACAGGGGTCTATGGCTACACCTTC. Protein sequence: CATSESTGVYGYTF.

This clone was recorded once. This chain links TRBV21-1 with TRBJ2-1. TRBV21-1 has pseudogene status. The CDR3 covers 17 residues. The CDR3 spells CASSPLGPISSYNEQFF. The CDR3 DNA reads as TGTGCCAGCAGCCCCCTGGGACCGATCAGCTCCTACAATGAGCAGTTCTTC.

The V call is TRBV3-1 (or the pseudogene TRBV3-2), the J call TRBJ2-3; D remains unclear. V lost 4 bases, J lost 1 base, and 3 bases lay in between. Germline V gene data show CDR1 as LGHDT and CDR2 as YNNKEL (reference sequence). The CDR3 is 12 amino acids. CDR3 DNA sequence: TGTGCCAGCAGCCTAGGCACAGATACGCAGTATTTT. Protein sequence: CASSLGTDTQYF.

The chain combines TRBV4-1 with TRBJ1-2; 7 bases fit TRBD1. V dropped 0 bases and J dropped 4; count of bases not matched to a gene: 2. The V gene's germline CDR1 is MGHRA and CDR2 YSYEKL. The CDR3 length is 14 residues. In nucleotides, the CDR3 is TGCGCCAGCAGCCAAGATGGGGACAGCTATGGCTACACCTTC. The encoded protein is CASSQDGDSYGYTF.

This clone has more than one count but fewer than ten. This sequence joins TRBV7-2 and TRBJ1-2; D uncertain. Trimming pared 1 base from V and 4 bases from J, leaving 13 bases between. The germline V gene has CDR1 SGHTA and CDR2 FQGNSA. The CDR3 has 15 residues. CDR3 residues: CASSLGGTGSYGYTF. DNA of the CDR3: TGTGCCAGCAGCTTAGGGGGTACGGGGAGCTATGGCTACACCTTC.

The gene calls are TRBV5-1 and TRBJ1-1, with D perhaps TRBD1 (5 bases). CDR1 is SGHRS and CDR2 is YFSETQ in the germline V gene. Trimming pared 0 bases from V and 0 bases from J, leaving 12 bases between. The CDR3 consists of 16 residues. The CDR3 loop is CASSLGPMGLNTEAFF. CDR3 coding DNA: TGCGCCAGCAGCTTGGGACCTATGGGGCTGAACACTGAAGCTTTCTTT.

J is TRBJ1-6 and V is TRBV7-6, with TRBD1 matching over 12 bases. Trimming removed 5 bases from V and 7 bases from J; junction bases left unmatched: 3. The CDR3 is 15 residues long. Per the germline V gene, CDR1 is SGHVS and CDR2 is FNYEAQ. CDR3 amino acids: CASSRDRGQNSPLHF. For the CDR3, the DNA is TGTGCCAGCAGCCGGGACAGGGGGCAAAATTCACCCCTCCACTTT.

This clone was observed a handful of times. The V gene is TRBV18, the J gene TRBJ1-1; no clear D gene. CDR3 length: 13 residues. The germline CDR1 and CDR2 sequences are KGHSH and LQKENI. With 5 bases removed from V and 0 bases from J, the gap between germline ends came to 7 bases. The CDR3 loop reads CASSVNMNTEAFF. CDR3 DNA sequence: TGTGCCAGCTCAGTGAACATGAACACTGAAGCTTTCTTT.

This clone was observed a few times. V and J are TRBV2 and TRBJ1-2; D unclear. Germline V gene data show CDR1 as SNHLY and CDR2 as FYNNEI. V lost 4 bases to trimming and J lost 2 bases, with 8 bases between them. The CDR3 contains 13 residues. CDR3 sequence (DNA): TGTGCCAGCAGTGCGGAGGGAAACTATGGCTACACCTTC. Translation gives CASSAEGNYGYTF.

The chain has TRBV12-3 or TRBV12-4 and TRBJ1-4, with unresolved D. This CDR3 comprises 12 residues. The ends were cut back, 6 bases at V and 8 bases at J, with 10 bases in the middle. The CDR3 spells CASRLAVEKLFF. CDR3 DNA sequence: TGTGCCAGCAGATTGGCTGTGGAAAAACTGTTTTTT.

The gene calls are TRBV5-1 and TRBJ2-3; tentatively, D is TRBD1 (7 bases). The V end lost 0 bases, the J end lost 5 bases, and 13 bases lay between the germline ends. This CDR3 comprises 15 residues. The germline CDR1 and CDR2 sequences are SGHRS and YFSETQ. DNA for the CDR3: TGCGCCAGCAGCTTGGCAGGGGGGCAAGGAGATACGCAGTATTTT. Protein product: CASSLAGGQGDTQYF.